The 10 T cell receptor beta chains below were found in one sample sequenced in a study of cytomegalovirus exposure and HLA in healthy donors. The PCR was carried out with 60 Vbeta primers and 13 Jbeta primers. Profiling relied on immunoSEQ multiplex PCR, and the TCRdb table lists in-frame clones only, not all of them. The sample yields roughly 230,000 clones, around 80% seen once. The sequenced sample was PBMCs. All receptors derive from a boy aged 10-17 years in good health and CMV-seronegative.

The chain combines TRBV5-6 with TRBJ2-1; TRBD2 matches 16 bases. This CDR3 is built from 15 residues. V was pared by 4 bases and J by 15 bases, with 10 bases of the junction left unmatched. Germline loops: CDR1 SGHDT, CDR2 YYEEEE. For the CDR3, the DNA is TGTGCCAGCAGCCGCCCGGGACTAGCGGGAGGGGGCCCGTTCTTC. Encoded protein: CASSRPGLAGGGPFF.

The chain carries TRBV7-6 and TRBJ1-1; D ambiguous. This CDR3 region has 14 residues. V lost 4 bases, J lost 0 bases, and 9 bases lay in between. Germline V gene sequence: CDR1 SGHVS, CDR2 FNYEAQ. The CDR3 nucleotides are TGTGCCAGCAGCTCGAGACACCTGAACACTGAAGCTTTCTTT. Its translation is CASSSRHLNTEAFF.

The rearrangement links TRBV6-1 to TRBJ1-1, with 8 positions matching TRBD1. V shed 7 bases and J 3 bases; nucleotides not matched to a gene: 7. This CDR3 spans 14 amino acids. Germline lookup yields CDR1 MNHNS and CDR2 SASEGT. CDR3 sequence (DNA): TGTGCCAGCACCCTAACAGGGGGGGACACTGAAGCTTTCTTT. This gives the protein CASTLTGGDTEAFF.

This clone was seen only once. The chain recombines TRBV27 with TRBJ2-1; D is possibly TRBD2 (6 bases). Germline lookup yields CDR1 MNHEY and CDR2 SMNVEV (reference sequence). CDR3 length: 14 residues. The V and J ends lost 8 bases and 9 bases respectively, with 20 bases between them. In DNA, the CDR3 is TGTGCCAGCTGTGCTGCGAGGAGGGTAGGTGAGCAGTTCTTC. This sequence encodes CASCAARRVGEQFF.

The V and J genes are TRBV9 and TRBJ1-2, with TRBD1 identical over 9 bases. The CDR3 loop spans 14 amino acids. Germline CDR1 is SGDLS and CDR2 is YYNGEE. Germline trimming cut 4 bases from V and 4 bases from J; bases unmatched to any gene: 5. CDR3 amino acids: CASSFPDRGYGYTF. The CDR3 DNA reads TGTGCCAGCAGCTTTCCGGACAGGGGCTATGGCTACACCTTC.

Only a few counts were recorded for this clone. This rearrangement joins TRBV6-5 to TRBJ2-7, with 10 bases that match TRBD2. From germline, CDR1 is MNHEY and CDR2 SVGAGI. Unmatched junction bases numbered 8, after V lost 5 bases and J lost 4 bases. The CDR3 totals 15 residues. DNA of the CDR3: TGTGCCAGCAGTAGGCCGGGACTAGCGCCATACGAGCAGTACTTC. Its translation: CASSRPGLAPYEQYF.

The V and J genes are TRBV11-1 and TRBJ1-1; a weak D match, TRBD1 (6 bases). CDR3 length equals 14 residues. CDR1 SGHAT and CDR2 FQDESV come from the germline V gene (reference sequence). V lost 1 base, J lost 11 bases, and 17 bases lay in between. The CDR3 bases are TGTGCCAGCAGCTTAGTTCAGGGGTCGAGTGCGGCTTTCTTT. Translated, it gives CASSLVQGSSAAFF.

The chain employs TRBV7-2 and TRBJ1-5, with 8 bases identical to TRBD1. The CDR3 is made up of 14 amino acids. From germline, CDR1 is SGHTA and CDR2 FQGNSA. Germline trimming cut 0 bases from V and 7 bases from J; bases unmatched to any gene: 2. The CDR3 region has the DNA TGTGCCAGCAGCTTAGCGAGGGACAGGCAGCCCCAGCATTTT. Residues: CASSLARDRQPQHF.

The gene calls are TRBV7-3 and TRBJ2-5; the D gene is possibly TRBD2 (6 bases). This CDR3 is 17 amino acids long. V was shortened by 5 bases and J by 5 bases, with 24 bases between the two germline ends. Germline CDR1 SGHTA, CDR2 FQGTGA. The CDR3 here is CASSGGRRGARGETQYF. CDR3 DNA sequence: TGTGCCAGCAGCGGGGGTCGAAGGGGAGCTCGGGGGGAGACCCAGTACTTC. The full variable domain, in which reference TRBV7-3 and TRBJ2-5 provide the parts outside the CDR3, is GAGVSQTPSNKVTEKGKYVELRCDPISGHTALYWYRQSLGQGPEFLIYFQGTGAADDSGLPNDRFFAVRPEGSVSTLKIQRTERGDSAVYLCASSGGRRGARGETQYFGPGTRLLVL.

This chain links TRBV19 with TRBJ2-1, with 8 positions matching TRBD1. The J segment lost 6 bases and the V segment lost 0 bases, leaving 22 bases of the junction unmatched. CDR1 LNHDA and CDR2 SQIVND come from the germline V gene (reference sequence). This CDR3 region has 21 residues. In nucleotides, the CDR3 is TGTGCCAGTAGTATAGATTGGGTGGAGGGCAGGGGGCCTTCCGCCCTCAATGAGCAGTTCTTC. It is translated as CASSIDWVEGRGPSALNEQFF.